This section outlines one T cell receptor beta chain sequence together with its context. The target antigen is unknown. Generated by immunoSEQ multiplex PCR, the TCRdb table keeps only in-frame clones and is missing some. The sample has 90,000 to 120,000 clones, around 92% seen once. This specimen belongs to a study of T cell responses to AZD1222 COVID-19 vaccine. The study's findings and limits: The donor group comprised mostly white British people and more females; the analysis possibly underestimated clonal diversity.

The V gene's germline CDR1 is SGHNT and CDR2 YYREEE (reference sequence). CDR3 length: 16 residues. Trimming cost V 4 bases and J 4 bases, with 17 bases left between them. Sequences were derived from peripheral blood, sampled 28 days after the second AZD1222 dose. The chain couples TRBV5-4 to TRBJ2-2; weak D call: TRBD1 (6 bases). This receptor was taken from an adult who received the AZD1222 COVID-19 vaccine. CDR3 in DNA: TGTGCCAGCAGCCGACAGGACCGCCGAGGCACCGGGGAGCTGTTTTTT. Translating gives CASSRQDRRGTGELFF.